This T cell receptor beta chain was obtained from a study of blood T cell repertoires in COVID-19. Produced via immunoSEQ multiplex PCR; TCRdb's table is partial and in-frame only. The table records under 350,000 clones, 80% to 90% of them present only once. This CDR3 spans 17 amino acids. V trimming: 5 bases; J trimming: 6 bases; junction bases outside the gene matches: 11. Looked up from germline, CDR1 is SGHTA and CDR2 is FQGTGA. The sequenced sample was peripheral blood. The chain recombines TRBV7-3 with TRBJ1-6; 9 nucleotides align to TRBD1. The clonotype comes from a woman between 50 and 59 years old who had recovered from COVID-19. CDR3 sequence (DNA): TGTGCCAGCAGCATGGACAGGGGTATTGTCCGTAATTCACCCCTCCACTTT. It codes for CASSMDRGIVRNSPLHF.